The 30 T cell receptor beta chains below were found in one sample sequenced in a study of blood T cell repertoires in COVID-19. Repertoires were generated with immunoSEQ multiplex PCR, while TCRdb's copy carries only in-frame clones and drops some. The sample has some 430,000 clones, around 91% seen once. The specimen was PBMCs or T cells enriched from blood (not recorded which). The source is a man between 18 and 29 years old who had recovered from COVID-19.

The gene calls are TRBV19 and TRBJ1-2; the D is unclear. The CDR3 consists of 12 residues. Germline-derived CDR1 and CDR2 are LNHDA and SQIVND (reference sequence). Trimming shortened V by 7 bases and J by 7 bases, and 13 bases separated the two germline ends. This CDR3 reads CASTSGYGGYTF. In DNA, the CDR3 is TGTGCCAGTACTTCTGGTTACGGTGGCTACACCTTC.

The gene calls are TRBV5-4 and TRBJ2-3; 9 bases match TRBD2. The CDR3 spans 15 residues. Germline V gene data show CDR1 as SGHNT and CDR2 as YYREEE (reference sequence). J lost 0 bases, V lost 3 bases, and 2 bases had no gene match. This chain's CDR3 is CASSSTSGSTDTQYF. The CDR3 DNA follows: TGTGCCAGCAGCTCTACTAGCGGGAGCACAGATACGCAGTATTTT.

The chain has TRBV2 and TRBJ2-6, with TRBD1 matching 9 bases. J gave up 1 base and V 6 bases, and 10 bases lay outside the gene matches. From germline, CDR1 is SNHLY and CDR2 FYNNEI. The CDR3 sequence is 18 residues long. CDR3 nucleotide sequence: TGTGCCAGCAGGCGGACAGGGGCAGCAAGTTCTGGGGCCAACGTCCTGACTTTC. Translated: CASRRTGAASSGANVLTF.

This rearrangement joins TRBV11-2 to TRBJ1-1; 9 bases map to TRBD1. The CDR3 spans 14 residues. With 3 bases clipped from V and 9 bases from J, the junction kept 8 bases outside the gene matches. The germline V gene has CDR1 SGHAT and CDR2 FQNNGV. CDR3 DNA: TGTGCCAGCAGCTTTTCCGGGACAGGGCCTCAAGCTTTCTTT. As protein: CASSFSGTGPQAFF.

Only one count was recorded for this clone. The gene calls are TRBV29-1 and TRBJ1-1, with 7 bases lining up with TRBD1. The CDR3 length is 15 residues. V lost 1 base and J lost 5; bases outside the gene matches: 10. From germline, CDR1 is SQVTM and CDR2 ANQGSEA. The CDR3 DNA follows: TGCAGCGTTGAAGTGAGGGGGCAGGGGAGAACTGAAGCTTTCTTT. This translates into CSVEVRGQGRTEAFF.

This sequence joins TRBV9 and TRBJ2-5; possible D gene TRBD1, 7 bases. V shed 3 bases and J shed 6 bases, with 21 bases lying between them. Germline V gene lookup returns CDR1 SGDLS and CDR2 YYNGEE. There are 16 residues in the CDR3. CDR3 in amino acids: CASSEGAGQGGKTQYF. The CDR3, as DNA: TGTGCCAGCAGCGAGGGGGCTGGGCAGGGAGGAAAGACCCAGTACTTC.

CDR3 coding DNA: TGTGCCAGCAGACCACAAGTAACCAGTGAAAAACTGTTTTTT. Residues: CASRPQVTSEKLFF. The chain employs TRBV27 and TRBJ1-4; no reliable D call. CDR1 is MNHEY and CDR2 is SMNVEV in the germline V gene (reference sequence). The CDR3 runs to 14 residues. The germline V and J ends were trimmed by 6 bases and 7 bases, with 15 bases remaining between them.

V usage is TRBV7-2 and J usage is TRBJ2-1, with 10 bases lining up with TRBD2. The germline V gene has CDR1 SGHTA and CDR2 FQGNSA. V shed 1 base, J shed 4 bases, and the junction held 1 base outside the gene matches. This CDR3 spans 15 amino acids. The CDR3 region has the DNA TGTGCCAGCAGCTTAGGTAGCGGGAGGTACAATGAGCAGTTCTTC. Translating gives CASSLGSGRYNEQFF.

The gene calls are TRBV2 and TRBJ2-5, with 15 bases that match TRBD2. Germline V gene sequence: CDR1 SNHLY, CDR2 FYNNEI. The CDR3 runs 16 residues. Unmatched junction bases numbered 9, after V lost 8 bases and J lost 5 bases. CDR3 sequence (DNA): TGTGCCAGCCAACTTGGACTAGCGGGAGGGTCGGAGACCCAGTACTTC. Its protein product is CASQLGLAGGSETQYF.

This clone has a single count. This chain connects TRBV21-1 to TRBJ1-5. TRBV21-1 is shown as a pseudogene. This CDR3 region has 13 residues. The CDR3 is CASSSKDSQPQHF. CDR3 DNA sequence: TGTGCCAGCAGCTCCAAAGATAGTCAGCCCCAGCATTTT.

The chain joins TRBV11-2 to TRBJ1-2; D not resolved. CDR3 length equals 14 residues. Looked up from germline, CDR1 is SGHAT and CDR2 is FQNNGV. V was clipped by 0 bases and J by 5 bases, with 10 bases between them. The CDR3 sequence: CASSLDGIGYGYTF. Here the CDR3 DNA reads TGTGCCAGCAGCTTAGATGGCATCGGGTATGGCTACACCTTC.

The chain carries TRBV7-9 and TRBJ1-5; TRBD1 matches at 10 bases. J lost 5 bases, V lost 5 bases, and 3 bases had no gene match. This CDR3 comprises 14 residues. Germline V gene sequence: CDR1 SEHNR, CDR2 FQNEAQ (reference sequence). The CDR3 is CASSLGTGDQPQHF. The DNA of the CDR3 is TGTGCCAGCAGCCTTGGGACAGGGGATCAGCCCCAGCATTTT.

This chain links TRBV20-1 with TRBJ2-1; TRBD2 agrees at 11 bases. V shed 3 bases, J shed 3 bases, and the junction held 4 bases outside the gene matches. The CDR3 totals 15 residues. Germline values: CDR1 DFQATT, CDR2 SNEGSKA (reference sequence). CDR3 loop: CSASEGLAVYNEQFF. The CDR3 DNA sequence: TGCAGTGCTAGTGAGGGACTAGCGGTCTACAATGAGCAGTTCTTC.

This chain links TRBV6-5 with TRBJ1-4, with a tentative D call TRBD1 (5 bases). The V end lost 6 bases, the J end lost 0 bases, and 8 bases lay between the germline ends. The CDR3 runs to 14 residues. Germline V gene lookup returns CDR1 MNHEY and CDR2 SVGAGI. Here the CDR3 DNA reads TGTGCCAGCAGGGGGACTGCAACTAATGAAAAACTGTTTTTT. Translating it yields CASRGTATNEKLFF.

CDR3 region: CASSIATMNTEAFF. The CDR3 bases are TGTGCCAGTAGTATAGCTACGATGAACACTGAAGCTTTCTTT. The chain combines TRBV19 with TRBJ1-1; D call uncertain. The germline V gene encodes CDR1 LNHDA and CDR2 SQIVND (reference sequence). This CDR3 has 14 amino acids. Trimming shortened V by 1 base and J by 0 bases, and 6 bases separated the two germline ends.

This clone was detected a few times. The CDR3 bases are TGTGCCACTTCGACCGGGACAGGGAAAGCTTTCTTT. It yields the protein CATSTGTGKAFF. This chain joins TRBV3-1 (or the pseudogene TRBV3-2) and TRBJ1-1; 9 bases match TRBD1. The junction had 9 bases not matched to a gene; V was cut back by 10 bases and J by 9 bases. Per germline, CDR1 LGHDT and CDR2 YNNKEL (reference sequence). This CDR3 is 12 amino acids long.

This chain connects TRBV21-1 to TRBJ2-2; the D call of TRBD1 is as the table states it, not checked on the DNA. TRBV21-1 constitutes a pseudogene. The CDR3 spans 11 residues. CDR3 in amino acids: CASNTVRELFF. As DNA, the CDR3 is TGTGCCAGCAACACCGTCAGGGAGCTGTTTTTT.

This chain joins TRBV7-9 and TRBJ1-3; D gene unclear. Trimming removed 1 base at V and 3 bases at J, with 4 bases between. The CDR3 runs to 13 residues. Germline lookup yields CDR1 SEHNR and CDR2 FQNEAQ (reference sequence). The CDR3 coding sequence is TGTGCCAGCAGCTTAGGTAGTGGAAACACCATATATTTT. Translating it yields CASSLGSGNTIYF.

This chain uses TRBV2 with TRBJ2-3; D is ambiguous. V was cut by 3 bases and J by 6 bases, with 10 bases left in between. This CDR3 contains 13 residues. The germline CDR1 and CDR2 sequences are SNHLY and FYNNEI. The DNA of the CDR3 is TGTGCCAGCAGTGATGCGCGGCGGGATACGCAGTATTTT. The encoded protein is CASSDARRDTQYF.

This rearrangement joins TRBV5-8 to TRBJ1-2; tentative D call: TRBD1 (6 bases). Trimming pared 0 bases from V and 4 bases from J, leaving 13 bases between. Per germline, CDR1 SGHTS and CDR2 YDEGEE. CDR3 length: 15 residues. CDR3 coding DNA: TGTGCCAGCAGCTTGGTTGGATTGGACAGCTATGGCTACACCTTC. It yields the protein CASSLVGLDSYGYTF.

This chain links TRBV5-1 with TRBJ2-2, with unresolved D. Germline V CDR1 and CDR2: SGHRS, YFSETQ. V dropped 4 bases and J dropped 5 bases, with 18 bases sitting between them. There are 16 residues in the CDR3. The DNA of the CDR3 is TGCGCCAGCAGCACACCCTCGAAGTTATTAACCGGGGAGCTGTTTTTT. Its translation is CASSTPSKLLTGELFF.

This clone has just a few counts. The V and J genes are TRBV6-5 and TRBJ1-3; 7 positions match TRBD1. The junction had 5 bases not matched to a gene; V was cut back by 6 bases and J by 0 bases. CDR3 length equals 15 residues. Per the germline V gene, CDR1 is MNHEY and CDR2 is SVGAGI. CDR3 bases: TGTGCCAGCAGCCGAGGGACAGACTCTGGAAACACCATATATTTT. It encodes CASSRGTDSGNTIYF.

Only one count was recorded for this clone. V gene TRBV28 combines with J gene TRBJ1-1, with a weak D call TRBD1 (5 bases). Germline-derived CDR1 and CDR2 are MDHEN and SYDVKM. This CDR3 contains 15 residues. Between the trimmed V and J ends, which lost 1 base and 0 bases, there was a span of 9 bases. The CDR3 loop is CASSLLTGMNTEAFF. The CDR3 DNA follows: TGTGCCAGCAGTTTATTAACAGGAATGAACACTGAAGCTTTCTTT.

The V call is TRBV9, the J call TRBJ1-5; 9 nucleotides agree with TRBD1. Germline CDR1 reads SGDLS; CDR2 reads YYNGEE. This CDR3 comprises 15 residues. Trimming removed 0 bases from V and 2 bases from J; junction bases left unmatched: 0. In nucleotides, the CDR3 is TGTGCCAGCAGCGTAGGGGACAGGGGCAATCAGCCCCAGCATTTT. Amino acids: CASSVGDRGNQPQHF.

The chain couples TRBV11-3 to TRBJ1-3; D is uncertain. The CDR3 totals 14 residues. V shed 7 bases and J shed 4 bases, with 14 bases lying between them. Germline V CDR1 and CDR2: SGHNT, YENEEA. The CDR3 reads CASTNSGVGNTIYF. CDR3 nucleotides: TGTGCCAGCACCAATTCAGGTGTGGGAAACACCATATATTTT.

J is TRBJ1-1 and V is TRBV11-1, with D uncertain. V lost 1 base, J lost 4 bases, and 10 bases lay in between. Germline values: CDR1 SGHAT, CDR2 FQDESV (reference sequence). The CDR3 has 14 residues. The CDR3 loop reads CASSLGMESTEAFF. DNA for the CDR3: TGTGCCAGCAGCTTAGGGATGGAGAGCACTGAAGCTTTCTTT.

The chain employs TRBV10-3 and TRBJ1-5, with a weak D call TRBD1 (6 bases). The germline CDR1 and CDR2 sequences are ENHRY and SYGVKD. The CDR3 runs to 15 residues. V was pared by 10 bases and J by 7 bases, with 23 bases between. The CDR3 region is CATKTGDRFGQPQHF. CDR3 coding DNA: TGTGCCACCAAGACAGGTGACCGATTCGGGCAGCCCCAGCATTTT.

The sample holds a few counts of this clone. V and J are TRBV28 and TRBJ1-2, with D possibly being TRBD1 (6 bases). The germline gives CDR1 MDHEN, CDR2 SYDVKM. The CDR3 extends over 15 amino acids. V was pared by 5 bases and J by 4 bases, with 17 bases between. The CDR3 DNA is TGTGCCAGCAGTCCTAGGACAGACCCCGTCTATGGCTACACCTTC. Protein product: CASSPRTDPVYGYTF.

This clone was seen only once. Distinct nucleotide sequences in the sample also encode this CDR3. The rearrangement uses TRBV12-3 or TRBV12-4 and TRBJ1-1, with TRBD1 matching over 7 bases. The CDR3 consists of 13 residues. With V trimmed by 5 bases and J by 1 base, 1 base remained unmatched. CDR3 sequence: CASSRQGNTEAFF. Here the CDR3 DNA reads TGTGCCAGCAGTAGACAGGGGAACACTGAAGCTTTCTTT.

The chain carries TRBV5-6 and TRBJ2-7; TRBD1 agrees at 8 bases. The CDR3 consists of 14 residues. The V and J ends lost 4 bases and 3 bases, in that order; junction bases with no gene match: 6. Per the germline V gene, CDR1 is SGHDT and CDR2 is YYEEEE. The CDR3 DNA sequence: TGTGCCAGCAGCCACGGGACAGGTCGCTACGAGCAGTACTTC. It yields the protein CASSHGTGRYEQYF.